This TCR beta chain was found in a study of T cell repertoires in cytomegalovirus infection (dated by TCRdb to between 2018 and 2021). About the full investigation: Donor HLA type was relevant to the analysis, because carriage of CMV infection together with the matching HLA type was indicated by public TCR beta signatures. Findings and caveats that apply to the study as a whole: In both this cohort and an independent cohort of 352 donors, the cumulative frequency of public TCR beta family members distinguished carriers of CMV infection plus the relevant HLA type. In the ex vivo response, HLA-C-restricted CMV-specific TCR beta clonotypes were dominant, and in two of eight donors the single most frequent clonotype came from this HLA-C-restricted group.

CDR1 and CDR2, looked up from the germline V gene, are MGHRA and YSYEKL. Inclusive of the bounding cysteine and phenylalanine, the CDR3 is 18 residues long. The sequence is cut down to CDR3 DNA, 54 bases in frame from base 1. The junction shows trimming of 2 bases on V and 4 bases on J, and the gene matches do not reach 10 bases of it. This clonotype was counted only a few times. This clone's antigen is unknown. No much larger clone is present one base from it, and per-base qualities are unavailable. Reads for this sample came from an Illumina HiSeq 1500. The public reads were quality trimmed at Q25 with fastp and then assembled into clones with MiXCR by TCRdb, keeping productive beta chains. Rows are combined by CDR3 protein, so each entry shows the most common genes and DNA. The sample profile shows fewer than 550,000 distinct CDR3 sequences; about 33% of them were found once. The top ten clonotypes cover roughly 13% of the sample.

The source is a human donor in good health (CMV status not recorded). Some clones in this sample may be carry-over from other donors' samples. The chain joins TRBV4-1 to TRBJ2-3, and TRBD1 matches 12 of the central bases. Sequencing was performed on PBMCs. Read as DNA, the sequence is TGCGCCAGCAGCCAAACGGGGACAGGGGGCCTGTCTGCAGATACGCAGTATTTT. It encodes CASSQTGTGGLSADTQYF.